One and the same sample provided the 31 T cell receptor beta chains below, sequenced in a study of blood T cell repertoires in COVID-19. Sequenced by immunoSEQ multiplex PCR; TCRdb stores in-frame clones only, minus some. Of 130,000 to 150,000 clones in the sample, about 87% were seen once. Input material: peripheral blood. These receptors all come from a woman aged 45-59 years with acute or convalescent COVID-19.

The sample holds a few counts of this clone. The DNA of the CDR3 is TGTGCCAGTACCCCGGGAGGGGTGGCTGGAAACACCATATATTTT. Protein: CASTPGGVAGNTIYF. The V call is TRBV19, the J call TRBJ1-3, with D possibly TRBD1 on 5 matching bases. The CDR3 consists of 15 residues. V was trimmed by 7 bases and J by 2 bases, leaving 15 bases between them. Germline V gives CDR1 LNHDA, CDR2 SQIVND (reference sequence).

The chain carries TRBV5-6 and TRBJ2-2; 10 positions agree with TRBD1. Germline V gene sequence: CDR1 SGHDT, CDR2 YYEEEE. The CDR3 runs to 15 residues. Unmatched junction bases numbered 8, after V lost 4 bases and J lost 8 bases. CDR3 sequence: CASSPLRTGGGELFF. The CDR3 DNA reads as TGTGCCAGCAGCCCCCTAAGGACAGGGGGAGGGGAGCTGTTTTTT.

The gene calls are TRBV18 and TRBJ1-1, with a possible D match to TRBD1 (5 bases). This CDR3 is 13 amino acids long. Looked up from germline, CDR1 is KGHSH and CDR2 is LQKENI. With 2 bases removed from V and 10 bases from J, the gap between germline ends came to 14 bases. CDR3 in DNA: TGTGCCAGCTCACCAATAAGGGGTCGGGTAGCTTTCTTT. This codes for CASSPIRGRVAFF.

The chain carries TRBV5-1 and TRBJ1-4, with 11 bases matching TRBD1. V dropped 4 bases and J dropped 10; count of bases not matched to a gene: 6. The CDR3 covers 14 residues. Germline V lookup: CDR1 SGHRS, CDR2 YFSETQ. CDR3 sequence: CASSPGTGGGKLFF. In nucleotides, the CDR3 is TGCGCCAGCAGCCCCGGGACAGGGGGAGGAAAACTGTTTTTT.

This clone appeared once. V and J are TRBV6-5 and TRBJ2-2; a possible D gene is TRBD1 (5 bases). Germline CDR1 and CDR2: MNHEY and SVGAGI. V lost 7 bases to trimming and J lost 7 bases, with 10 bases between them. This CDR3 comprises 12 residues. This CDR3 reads CASTADSGELFF. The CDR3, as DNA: TGTGCCAGCACCGCCGACAGCGGGGAGCTGTTTTTT.

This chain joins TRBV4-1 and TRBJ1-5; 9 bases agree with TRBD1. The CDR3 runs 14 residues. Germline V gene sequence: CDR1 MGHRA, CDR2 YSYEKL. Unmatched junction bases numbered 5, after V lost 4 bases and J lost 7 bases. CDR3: CASSPRQGEQPQHF. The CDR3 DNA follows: TGCGCCAGCAGCCCCCGACAGGGGGAGCAGCCCCAGCATTTT.

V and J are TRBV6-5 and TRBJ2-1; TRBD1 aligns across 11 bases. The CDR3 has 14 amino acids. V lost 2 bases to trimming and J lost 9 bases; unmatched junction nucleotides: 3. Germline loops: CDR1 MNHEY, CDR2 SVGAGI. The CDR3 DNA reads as TGTGCCAGCAGTTACCCGGGACAGGGGGGTGAGCAGTTCTTC. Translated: CASSYPGQGGEQFF.

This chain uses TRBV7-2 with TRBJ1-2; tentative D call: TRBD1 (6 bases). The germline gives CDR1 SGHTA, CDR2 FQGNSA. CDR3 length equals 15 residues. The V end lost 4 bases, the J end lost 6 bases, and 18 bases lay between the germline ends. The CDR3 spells CASSSFITQGHGYTF. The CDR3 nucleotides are TGTGCCAGCAGCTCATTCATCACCCAGGGGCATGGCTACACCTTC.

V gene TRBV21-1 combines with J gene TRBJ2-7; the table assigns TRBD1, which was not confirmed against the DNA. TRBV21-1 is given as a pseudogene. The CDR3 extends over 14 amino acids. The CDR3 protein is CVYAGPHHLYEQYF. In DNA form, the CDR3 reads TGTGTCTATGCAGGGCCCCACCACCTCTACGAGCAGTACTTC.

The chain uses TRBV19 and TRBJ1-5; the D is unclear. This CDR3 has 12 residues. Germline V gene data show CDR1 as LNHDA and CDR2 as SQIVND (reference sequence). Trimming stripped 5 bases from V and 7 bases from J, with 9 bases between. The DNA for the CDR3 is TGTGCCAGTAGTCTATTCGGGCAGCCCCAGCATTTT. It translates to CASSLFGQPQHF.

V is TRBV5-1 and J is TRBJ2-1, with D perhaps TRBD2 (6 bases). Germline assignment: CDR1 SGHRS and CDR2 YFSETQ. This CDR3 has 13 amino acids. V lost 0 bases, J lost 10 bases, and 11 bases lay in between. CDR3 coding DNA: TGCGCCAGCAGCTTGGCCATGGGGGGAGAGCAGTTCTTC. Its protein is CASSLAMGGEQFF.

Here the CDR3 DNA reads TGTGCCAGCAGTTTTCGAGGGCTGGGCACAGATACGCAGTATTTT. Amino acids: CASSFRGLGTDTQYF. The V gene is TRBV6-5, the J gene TRBJ2-3; D is perhaps TRBD2 (5 bases). This CDR3 region has 15 residues. The V gene lost 4 bases and the J gene lost 1 base, with 12 bases spanning the gap. Germline values: CDR1 MNHEY, CDR2 SVGAGI.

The CDR3 spells CASSFVRREGGTDTQYF. The DNA for the CDR3 is TGTGCCAGCAGTTTCGTGCGGAGGGAGGGGGGCACAGATACGCAGTATTTT. The V gene is TRBV27, the J gene TRBJ2-3; TRBD2 is a possible D gene (7 bases). This CDR3 contains 17 residues. Germline CDR1 and CDR2: MNHEY and SMNVEV (reference sequence). The ends were cut back, 3 bases at V and 1 base at J, with 17 bases in the middle.

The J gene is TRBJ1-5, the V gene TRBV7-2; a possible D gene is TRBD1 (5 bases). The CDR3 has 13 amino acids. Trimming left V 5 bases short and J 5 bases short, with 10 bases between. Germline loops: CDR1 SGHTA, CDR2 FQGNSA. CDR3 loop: CASSGTGDQPQHF. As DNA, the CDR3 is TGTGCCAGCAGCGGGACGGGGGATCAGCCCCAGCATTTT. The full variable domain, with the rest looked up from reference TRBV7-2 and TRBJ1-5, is GAGVSQSPSNKVTEKGKDVELRCDPISGHTALYWYRQSLGQGLEFLIYFQGNSAPDKSGLPSDRFSAERTGGSVSTLTIQRTQQEDSAVYLCASSGTGDQPQHFGDGTRLSIL.

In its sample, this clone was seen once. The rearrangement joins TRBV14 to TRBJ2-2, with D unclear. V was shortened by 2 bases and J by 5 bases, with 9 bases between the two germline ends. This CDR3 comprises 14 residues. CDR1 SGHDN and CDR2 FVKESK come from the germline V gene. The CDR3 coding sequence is TGTGCCAGCAGCCAATTACACGGGACCGGGGAGCTGTTTTTT. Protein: CASSQLHGTGELFF.

CDR3 DNA sequence: TGTGCCAGCAGCTTGGTAGGGTCTAGCCGTGAGCAGTTCTTC. Protein product: CASSLVGSSREQFF. V and J are TRBV5-6 and TRBJ2-1; tentative D call: TRBD2 (5 bases). The length of the CDR3 is 14 residues. CDR1 is SGHDT and CDR2 is YYEEEE in the germline V gene. V was cut by 0 bases and J by 9 bases, with 13 bases left in between. The full variable domain, its missing parts supplied by reference TRBV5-6 and TRBJ2-1, is DAGVTQSPTHLIKTRGQQVTLRCSPKSGHDTVSWYQQALGQGPQFIFQYYEEEERQRGNFPDRFSGHQFPNYSSELNVNALLLGDSALYLCASSLVGSSREQFFGPGTRLTVL.

CDR3 nucleotides: TGTGCCAGCAGTGAGGGTCGGGACAGCGTCTTTAGGGGTGGCTACACCTTC. This codes for CASSEGRDSVFRGGYTF. The chain carries TRBV2 and TRBJ1-2; the match to TRBD1 covers 7 bases. Germline trimming cut 3 bases from V and 7 bases from J; bases unmatched to any gene: 17. In germline, CDR1 is SNHLY, CDR2 FYNNEI. The CDR3 length is 17 residues.

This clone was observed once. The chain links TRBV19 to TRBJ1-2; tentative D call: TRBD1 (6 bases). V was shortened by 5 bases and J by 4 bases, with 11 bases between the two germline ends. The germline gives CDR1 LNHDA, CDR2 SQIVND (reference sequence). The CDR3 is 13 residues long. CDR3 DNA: TGTGCCAGTAGTTCCGAGGACAGCTATGGCTACACCTTC. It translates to CASSSEDSYGYTF. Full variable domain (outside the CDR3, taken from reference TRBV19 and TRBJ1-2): DGGITQSPKYLFRKEGQNVTLSCEQNLNHDAMYWYRQDPGQGLRLIYYSQIVNDFQKGDIAEGYSVSREKKESFPLTVTSAQKNPTAFYLCASSSEDSYGYTFGSGTRLTVV.

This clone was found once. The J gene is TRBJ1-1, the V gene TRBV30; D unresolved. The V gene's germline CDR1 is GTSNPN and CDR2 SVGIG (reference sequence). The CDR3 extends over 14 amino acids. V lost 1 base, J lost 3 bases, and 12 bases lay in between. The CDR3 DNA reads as TGTGCCTGGAGTGCCGACCTCCGGGACACTGAAGCTTTCTTT. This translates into CAWSADLRDTEAFF.

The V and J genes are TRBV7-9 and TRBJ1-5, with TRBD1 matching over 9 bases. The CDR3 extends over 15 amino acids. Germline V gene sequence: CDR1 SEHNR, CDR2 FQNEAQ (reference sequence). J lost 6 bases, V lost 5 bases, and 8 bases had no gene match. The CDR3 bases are TGTGCCAGCAGCCGAGGGACAGGGAGTCGTCAGCCCCAGCATTTT. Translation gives CASSRGTGSRQPQHF.

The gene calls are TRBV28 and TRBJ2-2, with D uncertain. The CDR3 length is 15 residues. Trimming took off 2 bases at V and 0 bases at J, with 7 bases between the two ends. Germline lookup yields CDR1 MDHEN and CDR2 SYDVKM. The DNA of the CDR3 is TGTGCCAGCAGTTTAGAGGATACGAACACCGGGGAGCTGTTTTTT. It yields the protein CASSLEDTNTGELFF.

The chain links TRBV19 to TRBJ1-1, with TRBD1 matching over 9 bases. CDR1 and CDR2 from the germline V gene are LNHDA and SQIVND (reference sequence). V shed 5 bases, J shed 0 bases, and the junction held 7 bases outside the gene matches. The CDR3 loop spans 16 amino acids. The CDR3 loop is CASSLGQGFVNTEAFF. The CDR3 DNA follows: TGTGCCAGTAGTCTGGGACAGGGTTTCGTGAACACTGAAGCTTTCTTT.

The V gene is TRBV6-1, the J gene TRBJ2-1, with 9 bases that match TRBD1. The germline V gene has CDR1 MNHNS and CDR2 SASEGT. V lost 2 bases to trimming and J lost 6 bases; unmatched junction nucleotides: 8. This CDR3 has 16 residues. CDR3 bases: TGTGCCAGCAGTGAATGGGTATCGGACAGGGGCAATGAGCAGTTCTTC. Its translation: CASSEWVSDRGNEQFF.

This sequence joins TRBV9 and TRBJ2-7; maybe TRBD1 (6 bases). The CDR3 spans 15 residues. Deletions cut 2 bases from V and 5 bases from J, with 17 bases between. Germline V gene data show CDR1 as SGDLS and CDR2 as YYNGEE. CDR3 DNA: TGTGCCAGCAGCGTCTCCCACAGGGTGGGCGACGAGCAGTACTTC. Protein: CASSVSHRVGDEQYF. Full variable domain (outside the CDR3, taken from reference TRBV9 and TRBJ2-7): DSGVTQTPKHLITATGQRVTLRCSPRSGDLSVYWYQQSLDQGLQFLIQYYNGEERAKGNILERFSAQQFPDLHSELNLSSLELGDSALYFCASSVSHRVGDEQYFGPGTRLTVT.

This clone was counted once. CDR3 amino acids: CASSQSLRDRGISNQPQHF. CDR3 nucleotides: TGTGCCAGCAGCCAAAGTTTAAGGGACAGGGGGATTAGCAATCAGCCCCAGCATTTT. The rearrangement uses TRBV3-1 (or the pseudogene TRBV3-2) and TRBJ1-5; 11 bases align to TRBD1. The germline V gene encodes CDR1 LGHDT and CDR2 YNNKEL (reference sequence). This CDR3 spans 19 amino acids. After removal of 2 bases from V and 0 bases from J, the junction contained 9 bases not matched to a gene.

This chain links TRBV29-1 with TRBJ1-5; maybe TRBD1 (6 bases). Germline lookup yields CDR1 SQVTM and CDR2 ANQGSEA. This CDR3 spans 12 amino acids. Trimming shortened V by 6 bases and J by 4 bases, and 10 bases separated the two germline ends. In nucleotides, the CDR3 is TGCAGCGTCGGACAGATGAATCAGCCCCAGCATTTT. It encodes CSVGQMNQPQHF.

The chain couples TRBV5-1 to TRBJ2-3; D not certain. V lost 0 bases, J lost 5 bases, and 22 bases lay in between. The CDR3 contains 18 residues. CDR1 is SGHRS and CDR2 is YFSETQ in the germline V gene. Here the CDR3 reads CASSLDVPPGGSLDTQYF. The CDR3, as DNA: TGCGCCAGCAGCTTGGATGTACCCCCTGGCGGTAGCTTAGATACGCAGTATTTT. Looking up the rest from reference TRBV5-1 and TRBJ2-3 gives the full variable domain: KAGVTQTPRYLIKTRGQQVTLSCSPISGHRSVSWYQQTPGQGLQFLFEYFSETQRNKGNFPGRFSGRQFSNSRSEMNVSTLELGDSALYLCASSLDVPPGGSLDTQYFGPGTRLTVL.

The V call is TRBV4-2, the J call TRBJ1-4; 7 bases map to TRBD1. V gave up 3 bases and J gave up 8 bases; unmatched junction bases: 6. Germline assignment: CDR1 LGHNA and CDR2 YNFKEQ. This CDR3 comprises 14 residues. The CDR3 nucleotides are TGTGCCAGCAGCCAGACAGGGAATGGCGAAAAACTGTTTTTT. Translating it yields CASSQTGNGEKLFF.

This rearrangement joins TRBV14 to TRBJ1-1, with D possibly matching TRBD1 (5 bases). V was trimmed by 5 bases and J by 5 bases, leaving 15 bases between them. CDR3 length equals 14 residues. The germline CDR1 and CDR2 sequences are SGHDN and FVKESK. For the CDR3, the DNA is TGTGCCAGCAGCTTGGTCCTTGGGGGGACTGAAGCTTTCTTT. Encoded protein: CASSLVLGGTEAFF.

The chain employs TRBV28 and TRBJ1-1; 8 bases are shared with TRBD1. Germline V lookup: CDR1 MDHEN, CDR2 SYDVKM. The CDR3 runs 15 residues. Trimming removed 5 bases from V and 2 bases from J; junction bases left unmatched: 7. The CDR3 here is CASSGADRANTEAFF. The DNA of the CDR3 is TGTGCCAGCAGTGGGGCGGACAGGGCAAACACTGAAGCTTTCTTT.

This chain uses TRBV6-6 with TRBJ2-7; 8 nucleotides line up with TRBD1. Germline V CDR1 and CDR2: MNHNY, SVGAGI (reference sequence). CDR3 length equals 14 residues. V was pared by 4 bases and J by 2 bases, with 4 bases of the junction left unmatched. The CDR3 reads CASSSQGGPYEQYF. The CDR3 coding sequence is TGTGCCAGCAGTTCACAGGGGGGACCCTACGAGCAGTACTTC.